This TCR beta chain was obtained from a study of blood T cells in healthy people across ages (dated by TCRdb to 2015 to 2017). In the study overall: In model experiments, roughly one uniquely barcoded TCR beta cDNA molecule per two T cells was captured by template switching. Using deep sequencing normalized with unique cDNA molecular identifiers, the study measured how TCR beta repertoire diversity changes with age. To avoid experimental bias, donors of different ages were randomly spread across the sequencing lanes. Two additional independent replicas of 1 million unique cDNA reads from the same blood draw were analyzed for two donors (one aged 18 to 30 and one aged 80 or older). The donors were divided into four age groups: young (average around 17 years), middle-aged (over 35), aged (roughly 66) and long-lived (more than 75). Results and caveats for the whole study, not just this receptor: Estimates of total diversity from one million sequenced T cells were regarded as lower bounds and underestimates. A strong correlation was found between observed TCR beta diversity and the percentage of naive T cells measured by flow cytometry. Compared with the aged group, the long-lived group had more naive CD4+ T cells, fewer expanded clones and increased TCR diversity, suggesting age selection. As age increased, observed TCR beta diversity per million T cells dropped in a roughly linear way, and a significant reduction was already evident by age 40. Because the CMV infection status of the donors was unknown, age-related changes in expanded clonotypes may potentially have been confounded. Because profiling used bulk unsorted PBMCs, naive and antigen-experienced compartments could not be compared conclusively.

The CDR3, from cysteine to phenylalanine, totals 14 residues. The entry retains the CDR3 DNA only, 42 bases that are in frame from base 1. V loses 6 bases, J loses 4 bases, and the germline ends lie 16 bases apart. Taken from the germline V gene, the CDR1 and CDR2 loops are MNHEY and SVGAGI. To note about this clonotype: Its antigen has not been determined. Base qualities are not at hand, and no much larger clone is one base apart.

Donors were 39 systemically healthy Caucasian individuals from Russia aged roughly 6 to 100 years. Each donor gave roughly 9.5 milliliters of peripheral blood, collected into EDTA-treated Vacutainer tubes. PBMCs were isolated by Ficoll-Paque density-gradient centrifugation, with at least 7 million obtained per sample. Trizol reagent was used to extract total RNA from PBMCs, with at least 6 micrograms per sample. Naive CD45RAhigh/CD27high T cell percentages were measured by flow cytometry on a PBMC aliquot from every donor. The protocol used for the library was 5' RACE. Instrument on record: Illumina HiSeq 2500. A second roughly 7 to 11 cycle PCR used a sample-barcoded 5' primer and a J-beta primer mix. Each TCR beta cDNA molecule received a unique molecular identifier from a template-switch 5' adaptor carrying 12 random nucleotides. Each sample yielded at least 2.5 million CDR3-containing paired-end reads. First-strand cDNA was synthesized from all RNA with the Mint cDNA synthesis kit, primed by a TRBC-specific oligonucleotide. After uracil-DNA glycosylase treatment, a first 18-cycle PCR used universal primers M1SS and BC2_uni_R on all cDNA. The authors' pipeline ran thus. Each sample was normalized by randomly selecting 1 million high-quality reads, each carrying a distinct molecular identifier. Reads with shared molecular identifiers were discarded instead of being binned into consensus sequences. CDR3 identification, clonotype clustering and error correction used MiTCR with a Q25 quality threshold and the strictest error-elimination algorithm. Lower-bound total TCR beta diversity was estimated with a nonparametric unseen species model using Euler transformation. TCRdb cleaned the public reads at Q25 with fastp, built clones with MiXCR and kept in-frame beta chains. Each CDR3 protein appears once, grouped with its most common genes and DNA. TCRdb's processing, not the authors' own work, is the source of the V and J calls. For this sample the table gives 780,000 or so distinct CDR3 sequences, of which 56% were detected only once. The top ten hold under 30% of the sample.

Sequenced input: blood. The V and J genes are TRBV6-5 and TRBJ2-7; TRBD1 could be the D gene, as 7 bases match. The TCR originated in a man between 35 and 55 years old in good health. The nucleotide sequence reads as follows: TGTGCCAGCAGCCTCCAGGGGGGCTGGTACGAGCAGTACTTC. It specifies CASSLQGGWYEQYF.